Following are 7 T cell receptor beta chains from one sample sequenced in a study of T cell repertoires in cytomegalovirus infection. Via MiXCR, TCRdb re-called the reads, giving one row per CDR3 protein. The data hold just over 300,000 distinct CDR3 sequences, with roughly 15% observed a single time. Material for sequencing was PBMCs. The receptors originated from a human donor in good health (CMV status not recorded). Some clones in this sample may be carry-over from other donors' samples.

The rearrangement uses TRBV28 and TRBJ1-2; D not resolved. Trimming left V 4 bases short and J 3 bases short, with 12 bases between. Germline CDR1 MDHEN, CDR2 SYDVKM. CDR3 length: 14 amino acids. CDR3 sequence: CASSSPGRDYGYTF. As DNA, the CDR3 is TGTGCCAGCAGTTCCCCGGGGAGGGACTATGGCTACACCTTC.

In its sample, this clonotype was seen a few times. This chain joins TRBV28 and TRBJ2-7, with TRBD2 matching over 7 bases. The CDR3 contains 13 residues. Germline lookup yields CDR1 MDHEN and CDR2 SYDVKM. V lost 6 bases, J lost 1 base, and 3 bases stayed unmatched. CDR3 region: CASRNSGSYEQYF. The CDR3 region has the DNA TGTGCCAGCAGAAATAGCGGGTCCTACGAGCAGTACTTC.

Ten or more counts support this clonotype. J is TRBJ1-2 and V is TRBV20-1; D unresolved. V lost 3 bases, J lost 1 base, and 9 bases lay in between. The CDR3 runs to 13 residues. Germline V lookup: CDR1 DFQATT, CDR2 SNEGSKA (reference sequence). The CDR3: CSARPDGNYGYTF. CDR3 nucleotides: TGCAGTGCTAGGCCGGACGGTAACTATGGCTACACCTTC.

This chain joins TRBV12-3 or TRBV12-4 and TRBJ2-7; 8 bases fit TRBD2. With 6 bases clipped from V and 2 bases from J, the junction kept 6 bases outside the gene matches. This CDR3 is built from 14 residues. The CDR3 nucleotides read TGTGCCAGCAGCCCTTACGGGGGGGCCTACGAGCAGTACTTC. This gives the protein CASSPYGGAYEQYF.

This clonotype has only a few counts. The chain joins TRBV12-3 or TRBV12-4 to TRBJ2-3; a possible D gene is TRBD2 (5 bases). V was trimmed by 5 bases and J by 5 bases, leaving 23 bases between them. The CDR3 is made up of 17 amino acids. Here the CDR3 reads CASSVLELAVVKDTQYF. CDR3 nucleotides: TGTGCCAGCAGTGTCCTGGAGCTAGCAGTCGTCAAAGATACGCAGTATTTT.

This clonotype was recorded at least ten times. This chain uses TRBV28 with TRBJ1-1; D uncertain. This CDR3 has 13 residues. From germline, CDR1 is MDHEN and CDR2 SYDVKM. Trimming took off 6 bases at V and 0 bases at J, with 8 bases between the two ends. The CDR3 region is CASRDLMNTEAFF. CDR3 nucleotides: TGTGCCAGCAGGGATCTTATGAACACTGAAGCTTTCTTT.

This clonotype has a single count. A much larger clone lies one base from this, so it may be a read error. The V and J genes are TRBV11-2 and TRBJ1-2; 7 bases are a match to TRBD1. Germline assignment: CDR1 SGHAT and CDR2 FQNNGV. The CDR3 extends over 14 amino acids. CDR3 bases: TGTGCCAGCGCGGCCCGCGGACAGGCCTATAGCTACACCTTC. Its translation: CASAARGQAYSYTF.